One and the same sample provided the 22 T cell receptor beta chains below, sequenced in a study of T cell responses to AZD1222 COVID-19 vaccine. Sequencing was performed with immunoSEQ multiplex PCR; in TCRdb, only in-frame clones are kept and a portion is missing. Altogether tens of thousands of clones are present, 80% being singletons, with the ten largest covering over 11%. Sequenced here: peripheral blood, sampled 28 days after the second AZD1222 dose. Receptor source: an adult who received the AZD1222 COVID-19 vaccine.

The V call is TRBV11-2, the J call TRBJ1-2; a weak D match, TRBD1 (5 bases). Germline CDR1 is SGHAT and CDR2 is FQNNGV. The V end was cut by 5 bases, the J end by 4 bases, with 20 bases between. This CDR3 is built from 16 residues. CDR3 residues: CASSPGGRAKIYGYTF. The CDR3 bases are TGTGCCAGCAGCCCTGGTGGCAGGGCAAAAATCTATGGCTACACCTTC.

About this clone: The same CDR3 is also encoded by other DNA sequences in this sample. This chain uses TRBV4-3 with TRBJ1-5; D may be TRBD1 (5 bases). CDR3 length: 14 residues. The V end lost 1 base, the J end lost 7 bases, and 11 bases lay between the germline ends. CDR1 is LGHNA, CDR2 YSLEER, per germline. The CDR3 region has the DNA TGCGCCAGCAGCCAAGGAAGGGGTGGGCAGCCCCAGCATTTT. It yields the protein CASSQGRGGQPQHF.

The chain is built from TRBV3-1 (or the pseudogene TRBV3-2) and TRBJ2-1; D not resolved. V lost 0 bases to trimming and J lost 10 bases, with 31 bases between them. This CDR3 comprises 20 residues. Germline CDR1 and CDR2: LGHDT and YNNKEL (reference sequence). CDR3 region: CASSQDSGLGRTPRMMEQFF. CDR3 DNA sequence: TGTGCCAGCAGCCAAGATTCTGGTCTAGGACGAACCCCAAGAATGATGGAGCAGTTCTTC.

The V gene is TRBV5-1, the J gene TRBJ1-2; TRBD1 matches at 9 bases. The CDR3 length is 16 residues. Germline lookup yields CDR1 SGHRS and CDR2 YFSETQ. Trimming took 4 bases from V and 4 from J; bases not matched to a gene: 11. The CDR3 here is CASSKATGGNGYGYTF. Written as DNA, the CDR3 is TGCGCCAGCAGCAAAGCTACAGGGGGCAATGGCTATGGCTACACCTTC.

A few counts support this clone. The rearrangement joins TRBV3-1 (or the pseudogene TRBV3-2) to TRBJ1-2; possibly TRBD1 for D (5 bases). The CDR3 has 15 amino acids. CDR1 and CDR2 from the germline V gene are LGHDT and YNNKEL (reference sequence). The V end lost 0 bases, the J end lost 6 bases, and 14 bases lay between the germline ends. The CDR3 loop reads CASSQESGRTHGYTF. CDR3 DNA: TGTGCCAGCAGCCAAGAGTCAGGGAGAACCCATGGCTACACCTTC.

The V and J genes are TRBV10-1 and TRBJ2-5; D is ambiguous. The CDR3 covers 12 residues. Trimming removed 3 bases at V and 7 bases at J, with 9 bases between. Germline V gene lookup returns CDR1 WNHNN and CDR2 SYGVQD (reference sequence). CDR3 sequence (DNA): TGCGCCAGCAGTGACGCCTCGGGGACCCAGTACTTC. Its protein product is CASSDASGTQYF.

The chain links TRBV28 to TRBJ2-7; a weak D match, TRBD1 (6 bases). The V and J ends lost 5 bases and 4 bases respectively, with 15 bases between them. The CDR3 length is 14 residues. In germline, CDR1 is MDHEN, CDR2 SYDVKM. The CDR3 reads CASSPPGRGYEQYF. CDR3 DNA: TGTGCCAGCAGTCCGCCTGGCAGGGGATACGAGCAGTACTTC.

The CDR3 bases are TGTGCCAGCAGCTTAGGACAGAGCACTGAAGCTTTCTTT. It codes for CASSLGQSTEAFF. This chain connects TRBV7-9 to TRBJ1-1, with TRBD1 as a possible D gene (5 bases). The CDR3 is 13 residues long. Germline V gene lookup returns CDR1 SEHNR and CDR2 FQNEAQ (reference sequence). The V and J ends lost 1 base and 4 bases respectively, with 7 bases between them.

This chain uses TRBV5-1 with TRBJ2-7, with 8 nucleotides matching TRBD2. The length of the CDR3 is 14 residues. CDR1 is SGHRS and CDR2 is YFSETQ in the germline V gene. The V and J ends lost 3 bases and 1 base, in that order; junction bases with no gene match: 3. The chain's CDR3 is CASSSGGPSYEQYF. As DNA, the CDR3 is TGCGCCAGCAGCTCGGGGGGGCCTTCCTACGAGCAGTACTTC.

The rearrangement links TRBV7-6 to TRBJ2-1; TRBD2 matches at 11 bases. Per germline, CDR1 SGHVS and CDR2 FNYEAQ. V shed 3 bases and J 4 bases; nucleotides not matched to a gene: 2. This CDR3 has 15 residues. CDR3 coding DNA: TGTGCCAGCAGCTTGACTAGCGGGGTTTACAATGAGCAGTTCTTC. Encoded protein: CASSLTSGVYNEQFF. The full variable domain, in which reference TRBV7-6 and TRBJ2-1 provide the parts outside the CDR3, is GAGVSQSPRYKVTKRGQDVALRCDPISGHVSLYWYRQALGQGPEFLTYFNYEAQQDKSGLPNDRFSAERPEGSISTLTIQRTEQRDSAMYRCASSLTSGVYNEQFFGPGTRLTVL.

This chain uses TRBV3-1 (or the pseudogene TRBV3-2) with TRBJ2-7, with D possibly being TRBD1 or TRBD2 (5 bases each). From germline, CDR1 is LGHDT and CDR2 YNNKEL (reference sequence). The CDR3 is 12 residues long. V dropped 1 base and J dropped 9 bases, with 10 bases sitting between them. CDR3 DNA: TGTGCCAGCAGCCAAGGGGGGTTCGGGCAGTACTTC. It specifies CASSQGGFGQYF.

The CDR3: CASSLGGLAGGDTQYF. The CDR3 nucleotides read TGCGCCAGCAGCTTGGGTGGACTAGCGGGGGGAGATACGCAGTATTTT. The gene calls are TRBV5-1 and TRBJ2-3; 14 nucleotides match TRBD2. The CDR3 length is 16 residues. V was pared by 0 bases and J by 5 bases, with 2 bases of the junction left unmatched. Germline lookup yields CDR1 SGHRS and CDR2 YFSETQ.

The chain combines TRBV27 with TRBJ2-7; the D gene is possibly TRBD1 (6 bases). V gave up 2 bases and J gave up 3 bases, with 11 bases separating them. This CDR3 spans 14 amino acids. Germline V gene data show CDR1 as MNHEY and CDR2 as SMNVEV (reference sequence). The CDR3 nucleotides read TGTGCCAGCAGTTTAAGGGGCAGGGGCTACGAGCAGTACTTC. It yields the protein CASSLRGRGYEQYF.

The chain links TRBV10-3 to TRBJ2-1; 8 nucleotides line up with TRBD2. This CDR3 has 15 amino acids. J lost 0 bases, V lost 6 bases, and 4 bases had no gene match. Germline V gene lookup returns CDR1 ENHRY and CDR2 SYGVKD. CDR3 residues: CAIRDSGASYNEQFF. For the CDR3, the DNA is TGTGCCATCAGGGATAGCGGGGCCTCCTACAATGAGCAGTTCTTC.

The V call is TRBV2, the J call TRBJ1-5; D unresolved. CDR1 and CDR2 (germline): SNHLY, FYNNEI. The CDR3 loop spans 13 amino acids. The V end was cut by 4 bases, the J end by 6 bases, with 10 bases between. The chain's CDR3 is CASSGQLGQPQHF. CDR3 nucleotides: TGTGCCAGCAGTGGACAATTGGGTCAGCCCCAGCATTTT.

The chain recombines TRBV6-2 or TRBV6-3 with TRBJ2-3; 11 positions agree with TRBD2. Germline CDR1 reads MNHEY; CDR2 reads SVGEGT. The CDR3 runs 16 residues. V was clipped by 2 bases and J by 2 bases; unmatched bases: 3. The CDR3 DNA reads as TGTGCCAGCAGTTACACTAGCGGGGGAATCACAGATACGCAGTATTTT. It is translated as CASSYTSGGITDTQYF.

The rearrangement uses TRBV19 and TRBJ1-5; D unresolved. The CDR3 runs 13 residues. With 7 bases removed from V and 5 bases from J, the gap between germline ends came to 12 bases. Germline loops: CDR1 LNHDA, CDR2 SQIVND (reference sequence). This CDR3 is CASNPTPYQPQHF. In nucleotides, the CDR3 is TGTGCCAGTAACCCGACCCCCTATCAGCCCCAGCATTTT. Complete variable domain (other parts from reference TRBV19 and TRBJ1-5): DGGITQSPKYLFRKEGQNVTLSCEQNLNHDAMYWYRQDPGQGLRLIYYSQIVNDFQKGDIAEGYSVSREKKESFPLTVTSAQKNPTAFYLCASNPTPYQPQHFGDGTRLSIL.

The chain joins TRBV10-1 to TRBJ2-1, with 7 bases matching TRBD2. V was clipped by 0 bases and J by 0 bases; unmatched bases: 2. Germline CDR1 reads WNHNN; CDR2 reads SYGVQD (reference sequence). The CDR3 sequence is 16 residues long. DNA of the CDR3: TGCGCCAGCAGTGAGTCGCGGGGGAGCTCCTACAATGAGCAGTTCTTC. Encoded protein: CASSESRGSSYNEQFF.

This clone was seen a single time. V is TRBV6-6 and J is TRBJ2-5; D uncertain. Germline lookup yields CDR1 MNHNY and CDR2 SVGAGI (reference sequence). Trimming left V 5 bases short and J 2 bases short, with 3 bases between. The CDR3 length is 11 residues. In DNA form, the CDR3 reads TGTGCCAGCAGTGCACAAGAGACCCAGTACTTC. Its protein product is CASSAQETQYF.

This clone turned up a few times. The J gene is TRBJ1-3, the V gene TRBV5-6, with 7 bases matching TRBD1. The CDR3 length is 15 residues. The germline CDR1 and CDR2 sequences are SGHDT and YYEEEE. Germline trimming cut 4 bases from V and 0 bases from J; bases unmatched to any gene: 4. CDR3 loop: CASSRTGYSGNTIYF. As DNA, the CDR3 is TGTGCCAGCAGCCGGACAGGCTACTCTGGAAACACCATATATTTT.

The chain combines TRBV13 with TRBJ1-1, with D perhaps TRBD1 (6 bases). V lost 5 bases to trimming and J lost 5 bases, with 18 bases between them. CDR1 PRHDT and CDR2 FYEKMQ come from the germline V gene (reference sequence). The CDR3 contains 15 residues. The CDR3 region is CASSPWGQGGTEAFF. DNA for the CDR3: TGTGCCAGCAGCCCCTGGGGGCAGGGAGGGACTGAAGCTTTCTTT.

The V gene is TRBV2, the J gene TRBJ1-1; D unresolved. Germline loops: CDR1 SNHLY, CDR2 FYNNEI. V lost 1 base and J lost 3, with 6 bases in between. This CDR3 is built from 13 residues. CDR3 residues: CASSEEQDTEAFF. CDR3 in DNA: TGTGCCAGCAGTGAAGAGCAGGACACTGAAGCTTTCTTT.